What follows are 23 T cell receptor beta chains derived from one specimen sequenced in a study of OX40 agonist ivuxolimab in advanced cancers. TCRdb's copy holds only in-frame clones and misses some; the assay was immunoSEQ multiplex PCR. Of about 61,000 clones detected, about nine tenths appear once; the ten largest clones hold about 2%. Sequencing used CD4+ or CD8+ T cells sorted from blood, obtained in a trial of the OX40 agonist ivuxolimab. These receptors were obtained from an adult with an advanced solid tumor such as melanoma, head and neck, liver or kidney cancer.

The rearrangement joins TRBV5-5 to TRBJ1-4; 7 bases align to TRBD1. V was clipped by 4 bases and J by 7 bases; unmatched bases: 4. Per the germline V gene, CDR1 is SGHKS and CDR2 is YYEKEE (reference sequence). The CDR3 contains 13 residues. The CDR3 is CASSVGTAEKLFF. The CDR3 coding sequence is TGTGCCAGCAGCGTAGGGACAGCTGAAAAACTGTTTTTT.

Written as DNA, the CDR3 is TGTGCCAGCAGCTTGAACGGGAGGGCCGAGGGGGGGCAGTACTTC. Amino acid sequence: CASSLNGRAEGGQYF. The genes are TRBV5-4 and TRBJ2-7, with 8 bases fitting TRBD2. Germline CDR1 and CDR2: SGHNT and YYREEE (reference sequence). V dropped 1 base and J dropped 9; count of bases not matched to a gene: 12. The CDR3 has 15 residues.

The V and J genes are TRBV28 and TRBJ1-5; tentative D call: TRBD1 (6 bases). This CDR3 region has 14 residues. The ends were cut back, 5 bases at V and 7 bases at J, with 15 bases in the middle. The germline V gene encodes CDR1 MDHEN and CDR2 SYDVKM. CDR3 in DNA: TGTGCCAGCAGTGACCCTCGGGGGCGGCAGCCCCAGCATTTT. Amino acid sequence: CASSDPRGRQPQHF. The full variable domain, rest sourced from reference TRBV28 and TRBJ1-5, is DVKVTQSSRYLVKRTGEKVFLECVQDMDHENMFWYRQDPGLGLRLIYFSYDVKMKEKGDIPEGYSVSREKKERFSLILESASTNQTSMYLCASSDPRGRQPQHFGDGTRLSIL.

The chain combines TRBV2 with TRBJ2-5; D perhaps matches TRBD2 (7 bases). The CDR3 loop spans 15 amino acids. Germline loops: CDR1 SNHLY, CDR2 FYNNEI. Trimming took off 5 bases at V and 5 bases at J, with 18 bases between the two ends. The CDR3 bases are TGTGCCAGCAGTAGCGGGGACATAAAAGGGGAGACCCAGTACTTC. This gives the protein CASSSGDIKGETQYF.

The gene calls are TRBV13 and TRBJ1-6; perhaps TRBD1 as D (6 bases). The V end lost 1 base, the J end lost 7 bases, and 23 bases lay between the germline ends. CDR1 PRHDT and CDR2 FYEKMQ come from the germline V gene (reference sequence). This CDR3 region has 19 residues. The CDR3 nucleotides are TGTGCCAGCAGCTTAGTATCTTTGGACATAGGACAGAGAAATTCACCCCTCCACTTT. Translation: CASSLVSLDIGQRNSPLHF.

This clone was found once. The V call is TRBV7-8, the J call TRBJ2-6; D is undetermined. Germline V lookup: CDR1 SGHVS, CDR2 FQNEAQ. V lost 6 bases and J lost 2, with 14 bases in between. CDR3 length: 16 residues. The CDR3 DNA follows: TGTGCCAGCAGGGATCAGCACCTCCCTGGGGCCAACGTCCTGACTTTC. Translation gives CASRDQHLPGANVLTF. The variable domain in full, with the rest retrieved from reference TRBV7-8 and TRBJ2-6, is GAGVSQSPRYKVAKRGQDVALRCDPISGHVSLFWYQQALGQGPEFLTYFQNEAQLDKSGLPSDRFFAERPEGSVSTLKIQRTQQEDSAVYLCASRDQHLPGANVLTFGAGSRLTVL.

The V and J genes are TRBV18 and TRBJ1-3; 9 positions agree with TRBD1. The trim removed 3 bases at V and 4 bases at J, leaving 7 bases unmatched. The CDR3 totals 16 residues. Germline V lookup: CDR1 KGHSH, CDR2 LQKENI. DNA for the CDR3: TGTGCCAGCTCACCCTTAACAGGGGGCGTCGGAAACACCATATATTTT. It is translated as CASSPLTGGVGNTIYF.

The V call is TRBV4-3, the J call TRBJ1-2; maybe TRBD1 (5 bases). The length of the CDR3 is 17 residues. The V end was cut by 1 base, the J end by 8 bases, with 23 bases between. The germline V gene has CDR1 LGHNA and CDR2 YSLEER. As DNA, the CDR3 is TGCGCCAGCAGCCAAGCCTTAACTCTGGGGCGCGGAGCCGGCTACACCTTC. This sequence encodes CASSQALTLGRGAGYTF.

This chain links TRBV30 with TRBJ2-2; D might be TRBD1 or TRBD2, each matching 5 bases. The V and J ends lost 0 bases and 1 base respectively, with 12 bases between them. This CDR3 comprises 16 residues. CDR1 and CDR2 from the germline V gene are GTSNPN and SVGIG (reference sequence). The CDR3 here is CAWSVGQGVNTGELFF. The CDR3 bases are TGTGCCTGGAGTGTCGGGCAGGGAGTGAACACCGGGGAGCTGTTTTTT.

In DNA form, the CDR3 reads TGTGCCAGCAGTTTTCTTCAGGGAAGCTATGGCTACACCTTC. As protein: CASSFLQGSYGYTF. The rearrangement joins TRBV28 to TRBJ1-2; D might be TRBD1 (5 bases). The CDR3 sequence is 14 residues long. Between the trimmed V and J ends, which lost 3 bases and 4 bases, there was a span of 12 bases. Germline CDR1 reads MDHEN; CDR2 reads SYDVKM.

The CDR3 here is CASSQNGRFLPYEQYF. The CDR3 DNA is TGTGCCAGCAGCCAGAATGGACGGTTCCTTCCCTACGAGCAGTACTTC. The rearrangement joins TRBV5-6 to TRBJ2-7; D is unresolved. The CDR3 is 16 amino acids. CDR1 is SGHDT, CDR2 YYEEEE, per germline. Trimming removed 4 bases from V and 2 bases from J, with 19 bases in between.

V usage is TRBV10-3 and J usage is TRBJ1-6; perhaps TRBD1 as D (5 bases). This CDR3 comprises 14 residues. Trimming removed 3 bases at V and 6 bases at J, with 9 bases between. Looked up from germline, CDR1 is ENHRY and CDR2 is SYGVKD. The chain's CDR3 is CAISDNGGNSPLHF. In DNA form, the CDR3 reads TGTGCCATCAGTGATAACGGGGGTAATTCACCCCTCCACTTT.

The J gene is TRBJ1-5, the V gene TRBV28; 7 nucleotides agree with TRBD1. The ends lost 4 bases at V and 3 bases at J; junction bases unmatched: 9. Germline V gene data show CDR1 as MDHEN and CDR2 as SYDVKM. This CDR3 is 16 amino acids long. CDR3: CASSSQGTAINQPQHF. CDR3 coding DNA: TGTGCCAGCAGTTCCCAAGGGACAGCTATCAATCAGCCCCAGCATTTT.

The chain is built from TRBV18 and TRBJ1-1, with D tentatively TRBD1 (6 bases). From germline, CDR1 is KGHSH and CDR2 LQKENI. Trimming left V 0 bases short and J 3 bases short, with 14 bases between. The CDR3 consists of 16 residues. This CDR3 is CASSPPMGGRDTEAFF. CDR3 nucleotides: TGTGCCAGCTCACCACCGATGGGGGGGCGGGACACTGAAGCTTTCTTT.

The chain links TRBV7-9 to TRBJ1-1; a weak D match, TRBD1 (5 bases). This CDR3 spans 13 amino acids. Per germline, CDR1 SEHNR and CDR2 FQNEAQ (reference sequence). The V end lost 5 bases, the J end lost 0 bases, and 7 bases lay between the germline ends. The CDR3 nucleotides are TGTGCCAGCAGCCCACAGGTGAACACTGAAGCTTTCTTT. Translating it yields CASSPQVNTEAFF.

The chain joins TRBV5-1 to TRBJ1-3; no clear D. The V end was cut by 4 bases, the J end by 0 bases, with 11 bases between. The CDR3 has 15 residues. Per the germline V gene, CDR1 is SGHRS and CDR2 is YFSETQ. In nucleotides, the CDR3 is TGCGCCAGCAGCGTTAGTTCGGGCTCTGGAAACACCATATATTTT. It translates to CASSVSSGSGNTIYF. The variable domain in full, completed from reference TRBV5-1 and TRBJ1-3, reads KAGVTQTPRYLIKTRGQQVTLSCSPISGHRSVSWYQQTPGQGLQFLFEYFSETQRNKGNFPGRFSGRQFSNSRSEMNVSTLELGDSALYLCASSVSSGSGNTIYFGEGSWLTVV.

This clone was counted once. J is TRBJ2-1 and V is TRBV11-2, with D perhaps matching TRBD2 (6 bases). V gave up 5 bases and J gave up 5 bases, with 13 bases separating them. CDR3 size: 14 residues. The V gene's germline CDR1 is SGHAT and CDR2 FQNNGV. The CDR3 DNA is TGTGCCAGCAGCCACGGGCTAGCGAACAATGAGCAGTTCTTC. It codes for CASSHGLANNEQFF. Looking up the rest from reference TRBV11-2 and TRBJ2-1 gives the full variable domain: EAGVAQSPRYKIIEKRQSVAFWCNPISGHATLYWYQQILGQGPKLLIQFQNNGVVDDSQLPKDRFSAERLKGVDSTLKIQPAKLEDSAVYLCASSHGLANNEQFFGPGTRLTVL.

The chain recombines TRBV11-3 with TRBJ1-1; D remains ambiguous. This CDR3 has 13 amino acids. Germline assignment: CDR1 SGHNT and CDR2 YENEEA. The V end was cut by 2 bases, the J end by 2 bases, with 6 bases between. The CDR3, as DNA: TGTGCCAGCAGCTTATACCTAAACACTGAAGCTTTCTTT. Its protein is CASSLYLNTEAFF.

The genes are TRBV15 and TRBJ2-3; 10 nucleotides match TRBD2. This CDR3 is built from 14 residues. The trim removed 6 bases at V and 3 bases at J, leaving 3 bases unmatched. Germline loops: CDR1 LNHNV, CDR2 YYDKDF (reference sequence). CDR3: CATRASGSTDTQYF. The DNA for the CDR3 is TGTGCCACCAGGGCTAGCGGGAGTACAGATACGCAGTATTTT.

This chain connects TRBV4-1 to TRBJ2-2; tentatively, D is TRBD1 or TRBD2 (6 bases each). There are 15 residues in the CDR3. Germline lookup yields CDR1 MGHRA and CDR2 YSYEKL. V was cut by 6 bases and J by 6 bases, with 17 bases left in between. The CDR3 sequence: CASRPLGGMSGELFF. The CDR3 bases are TGCGCCAGCAGACCCCTCGGGGGCATGTCCGGGGAGCTGTTTTTT.

The chain carries TRBV11-2 and TRBJ2-5; TRBD2 might be the D (5 bases). The ends were cut back, 2 bases at V and 4 bases at J, with 11 bases in the middle. In germline, CDR1 is SGHAT, CDR2 FQNNGV. This CDR3 has 14 amino acids. The CDR3: CASSLTQAGETQYF. The DNA of the CDR3 is TGTGCCAGCAGCTTAACGCAGGCGGGAGAGACCCAGTACTTC.

V gene TRBV30 combines with J gene TRBJ2-3; D ambiguous. The CDR3 covers 13 residues. Trimming stripped 4 bases from V and 2 bases from J, with 10 bases between. Germline assignment: CDR1 GTSNPN and CDR2 SVGIG (reference sequence). The CDR3 nucleotides are TGTGCCTGGATCGTGGGAAACACAGATACGCAGTATTTT. It specifies CAWIVGNTDTQYF. Drawing the rest from reference TRBV30 and TRBJ2-3, the complete variable domain is SQTIHQWPATLVQPVGSPLSLECTVEGTSNPNLYWYRQAAGRGLQLLFYSVGIGQISSEVPQNLSASRPQDRQFILSSKKLLLSDSGFYLCAWIVGNTDTQYFGPGTRLTVL.

The rearrangement joins TRBV10-3 to TRBJ1-4; 12 bases match TRBD1. CDR3 length: 14 amino acids. Germline trimming cut 7 bases from V and 7 bases from J; bases unmatched to any gene: 4. Germline V lookup: CDR1 ENHRY, CDR2 SYGVKD. The CDR3: CAIKGQGAGEKLFF. The CDR3 DNA reads as TGTGCCATCAAGGGACAGGGGGCGGGTGAAAAACTGTTTTTT.